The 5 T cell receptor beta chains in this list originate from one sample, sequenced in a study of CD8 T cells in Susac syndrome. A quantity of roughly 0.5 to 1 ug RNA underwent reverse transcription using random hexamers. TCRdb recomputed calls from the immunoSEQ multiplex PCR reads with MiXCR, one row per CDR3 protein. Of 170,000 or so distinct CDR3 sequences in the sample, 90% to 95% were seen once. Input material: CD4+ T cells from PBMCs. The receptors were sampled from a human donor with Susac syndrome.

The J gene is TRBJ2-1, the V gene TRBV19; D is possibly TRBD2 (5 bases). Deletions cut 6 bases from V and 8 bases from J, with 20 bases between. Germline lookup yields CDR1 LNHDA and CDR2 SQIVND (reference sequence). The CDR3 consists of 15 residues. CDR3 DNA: TGTGCCAGTAGGAGAAACGGGATTACGCGGGATGAGCAGTTCTTC. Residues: CASRRNGITRDEQFF.

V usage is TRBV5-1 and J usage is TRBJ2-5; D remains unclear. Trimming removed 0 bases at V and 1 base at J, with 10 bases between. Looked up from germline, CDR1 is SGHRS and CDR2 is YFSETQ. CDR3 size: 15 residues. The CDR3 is CASSLATAVQETQYF. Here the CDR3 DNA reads TGCGCCAGCAGCTTGGCCACGGCAGTCCAAGAGACCCAGTACTTC.

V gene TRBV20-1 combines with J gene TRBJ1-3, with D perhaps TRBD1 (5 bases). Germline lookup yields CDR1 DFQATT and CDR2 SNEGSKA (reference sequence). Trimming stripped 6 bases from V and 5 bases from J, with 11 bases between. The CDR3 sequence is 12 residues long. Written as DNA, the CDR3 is TGCAGTGCCCCCGACAGACGAAACACCATATATTTT. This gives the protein CSAPDRRNTIYF.

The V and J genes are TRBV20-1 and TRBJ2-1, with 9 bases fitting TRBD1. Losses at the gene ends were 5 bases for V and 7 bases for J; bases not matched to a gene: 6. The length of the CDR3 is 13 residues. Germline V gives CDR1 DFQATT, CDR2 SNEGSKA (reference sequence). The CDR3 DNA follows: TGCAGTGCTTACCGGGACAGGGAGAATGAGCAGTTCTTC. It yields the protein CSAYRDRENEQFF.

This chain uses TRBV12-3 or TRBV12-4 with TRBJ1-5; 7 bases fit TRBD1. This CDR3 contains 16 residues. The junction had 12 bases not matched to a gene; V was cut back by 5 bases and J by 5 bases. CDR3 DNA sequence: TGTGCCAGCAGTGCATGGGGCAGGGGGGTTGATCAGCCCCAGCATTTT. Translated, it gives CASSAWGRGVDQPQHF.